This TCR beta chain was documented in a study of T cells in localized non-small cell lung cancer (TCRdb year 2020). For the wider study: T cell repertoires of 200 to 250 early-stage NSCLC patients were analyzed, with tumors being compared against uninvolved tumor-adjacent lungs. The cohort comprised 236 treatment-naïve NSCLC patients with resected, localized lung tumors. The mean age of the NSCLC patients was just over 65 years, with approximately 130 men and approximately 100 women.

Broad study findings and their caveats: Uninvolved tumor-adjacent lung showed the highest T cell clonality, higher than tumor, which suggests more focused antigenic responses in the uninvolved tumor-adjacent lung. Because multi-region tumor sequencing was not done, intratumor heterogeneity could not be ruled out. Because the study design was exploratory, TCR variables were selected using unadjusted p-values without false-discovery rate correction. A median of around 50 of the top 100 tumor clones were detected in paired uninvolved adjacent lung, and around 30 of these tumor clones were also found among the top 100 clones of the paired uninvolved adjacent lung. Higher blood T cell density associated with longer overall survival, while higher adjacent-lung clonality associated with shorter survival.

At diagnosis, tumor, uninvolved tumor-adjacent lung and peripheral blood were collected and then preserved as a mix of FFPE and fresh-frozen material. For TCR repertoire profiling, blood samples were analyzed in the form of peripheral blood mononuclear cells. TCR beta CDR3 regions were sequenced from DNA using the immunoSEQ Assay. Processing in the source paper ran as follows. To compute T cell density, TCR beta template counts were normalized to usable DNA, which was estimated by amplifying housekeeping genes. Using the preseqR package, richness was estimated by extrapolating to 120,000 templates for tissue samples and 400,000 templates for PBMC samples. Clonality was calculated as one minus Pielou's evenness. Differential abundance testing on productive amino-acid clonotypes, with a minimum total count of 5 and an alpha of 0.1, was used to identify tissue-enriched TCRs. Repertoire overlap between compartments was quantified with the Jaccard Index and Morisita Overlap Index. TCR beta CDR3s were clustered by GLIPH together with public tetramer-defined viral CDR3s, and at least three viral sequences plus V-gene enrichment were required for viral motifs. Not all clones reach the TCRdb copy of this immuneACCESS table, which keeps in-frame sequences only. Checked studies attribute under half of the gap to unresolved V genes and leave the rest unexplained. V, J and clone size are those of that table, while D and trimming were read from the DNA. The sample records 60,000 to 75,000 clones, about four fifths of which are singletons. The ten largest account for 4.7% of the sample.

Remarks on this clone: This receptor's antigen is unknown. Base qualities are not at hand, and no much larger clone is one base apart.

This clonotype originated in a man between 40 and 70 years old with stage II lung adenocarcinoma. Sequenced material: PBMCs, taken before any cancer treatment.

Here is the DNA: TGTGCTAGTGGTGTAACAGATACGCAGTATTTT. Its protein product is CASGVTDTQYF. The chain links TRBV12-5 with TRBJ2-3, with no confident D gene call. Looking up the germline V gene yields CDR1 LGHNT and CDR2 FRNRAP. V is shortened by 5 bases, J by 3 bases, and the region joining them spans 3 bases. Its CDR3 holds 11 amino acids, cysteine through phenylalanine. The DNA shown is the 33-base CDR3, in frame from base 1.